These T cell receptor beta chains were read from a single sample in a study of graft-versus-host responses after intestinal transplantation. The assay was immunoSEQ multiplex PCR, and TCRdb's table has in-frame clones only and misses some. This sample has some 76,000 clones, with 80% to 90% found just once. The antigens for these receptors are not known. Sample: unstimulated CD8+ T cells sorted from spleen or lymph node cells, taken before transplant. These receptors originate from a human donor who was the organ donor for an intestinal transplant. CDR3s include the opening cysteine and the closing phenylalanine or tryptophan. A D gene is named only where the DNA matches it firmly. Where a row states a size, it is once, few, many or the class of an expanded clone; other rows omit it.

NA	TRBJ1-2	15	NA	TRBV28	TGTGCCAGCAGGCCGGGACGTAGAGCTAACTATGGCTACACCTTC	CASRPGRRANYGYTF
NA	TRBJ1-1	13	NA	TRBV10-2	TGCGCCAGCAGTGAGTCCCTAAGGGCCGAAGCTTTCTTT	CASSESLRAEAFF
NA	TRBJ1-1	13	NA	TRBV14	TGTGCCAGCAGCCAAGGGCTCCCCGAGTGGGCTTTCTTT	CASSQGLPEWAFF
NA	TRBJ2-7	14	NA	TRBV6-5	TGTGCCAGCAGTACCGCGTGGGGGGATAGTCAGAATTACTTC	CASSTAWGDSQNYF
NA	TRBJ2-7	14	NA	TRBV10-2	TGCGCCAGCAGTGACGTGGGTTTCTCCTACGAGCAGTACTTC	CASSDVGFSYEQYF
NA	TRBJ2-7	15	once	TRBV5-5	TGTGCCAGCAGCTTGGTCCAGGGAGAACTAGTCGAGCAGTACTTC	CASSLVQGELVEQYF
NA	TRBJ2-1	14	NA	TRBV4-1	TGCGCCAGCAGCCAAGGTCTGGGAGCTTATGAGCAGTTCTTC	CASSQGLGAYEQFF
NA	TRBJ1-2	15	NA	TRBV6-4	TGTGCCAGCAGTTCTCACCCGGACAGTAGCTATGGCTACACCTTC	CASSSHPDSSYGYTF
NA	TRBJ2-1	14	NA	TRBV28	TGTGCCAGCAGTTTTGGGGCCGGACTCATAGAGCAGTTCTTC	CASSFGAGLIEQFF
NA	TRBJ1-5	12	NA	TRBV15	TGTGCCACCAGCAGGGGAGGTCAGCCCCAGCATTTT	CATSRGGQPQHF
NA	TRBJ2-2	15	once	TRBV27	TGTGCCAGCAGACATCAAAGACAGTATTCCGGGGAGCTGTTTTTT	CASRHQRQYSGELFF
NA	TRBJ1-5	13	NA	TRBV19	TGTGCCAGTAGTATCAAAGGGGCTCAGCCCCAGCATTTT	CASSIKGAQPQHF
NA	TRBJ1-1	13	NA	TRBV2	TGTGCCAGCAGTCGTAAAGACCCCAGTGAGGCTTTCTTT	CASSRKDPSEAFF
NA	TRBJ2-6	19	once	TRBV6-4	TGTGCCAGCAGTGAGCGGCGCTCACACCGACAAAGTCGGGCCAACGTCCTGACTTTC	CASSERRSHRQSRANVLTF
NA	TRBJ2-2	14	NA	TRBV11-3	TGTGCCAGCAGCTCCAGGGAGTACACCGGGGAGCTGTTTTTT	CASSSREYTGELFF
NA	TRBJ1-2	16	NA	TRBV6-5	TGTGCCAGCAGTTACTCGATGTCAGGCTCTAACTATGGCTACACCTTC	CASSYSMSGSNYGYTF
NA	TRBJ1-1	11	NA	TRBV20-1	TGCAGTGCAAGCAGGGGACCTGAAGCTTTCTTT	CSASRGPEAFF
TRBD1	TRBJ1-2	15	NA	TRBV5-4	TGTGCCAGCAGCTTGCTTGGACAGGGGGCTAATGGCTACACCTTC	CASSLLGQGANGYTF
TRBD2	TRBJ2-5	14	once	TRBV29-1	TGCAGCGTTGACGGACTAGCGGGGGGGGAGACCCAGTACTTC	CSVDGLAGGETQYF
TRBD2	TRBJ2-5	16	NA	TRBV9	TGTGCCAGCAGCTTCTCTCCTCTAGCGGCCCAAGAGACCCAGTACTTC	CASSFSPLAAQETQYF
NA	TRBJ2-7	13	NA	TRBV2	TGTGCCAGCAACAACCAGGGATCGCGCGAGCAGTACTTC	CASNNQGSREQYF
NA	TRBJ1-2	14	NA	TRBV5-1	TGCGCCAGCAGCTTGGCCCCAGGGGAGGATGGCTACACCTTC	CASSLAPGEDGYTF
NA	TRBJ2-1	12	NA	TRBV12-5	TGTGCTAGTGGTTTGGTTTGGGGTGAGCAGTTCTTC	CASGLVWGEQFF
NA	TRBJ1-3	16	NA	TRBV6-1	TGTGCCAGCAGTGAAATTACAGTGGGCTCTGGAAACACCATATATTTT	CASSEITVGSGNTIYF
NA	TRBJ1-3	18	NA	TRBV7-2	TGTGCCAGCAGCTTAGCGTTAGGGGGGGTGATTCCTGGAAACACCATATATTTT	CASSLALGGVIPGNTIYF
NA	TRBJ1-2	15	NA	TRBV7-9	TGTGCCAGCAGCTTAGGAGGGATGGTTTTGAATGGCTACACCTTC	CASSLGGMVLNGYTF
TRBD2	TRBJ2-3	13	NA	TRBV6-6	TGTGCCAGCGGGACTAGAGTCACAGATACGCAGTATTTT	CASGTRVTDTQYF
TRBD1	TRBJ1-1	17	NA	TRBV30	TGTGCCTGGAGTGATGGGGGACAGGGGTATTGGAACACTGAAGCTTTCTTT	CAWSDGGQGYWNTEAFF
TRBD2	TRBJ2-1	18	NA	TRBV6-1	TGTGCCAGCAGTGAAGCGGGCAGTTGGCTAGCGGGGAGTAATGAGCAGTTCTTC	CASSEAGSWLAGSNEQFF
NA	TRBJ2-3	13	NA	TRBV10-1	TGCGCCAGCCCTAGCAGGGTCACAGATACGCAGTATTTT	CASPSRVTDTQYF
NA	TRBJ2-2	10	NA	TRBV25-1	TGTGCCAGCGGTCTAGGGGAGCTGTTTTTT	CASGLGELFF
TRBD1	TRBJ1-5	15	NA	TRBV11-1	TGTGCCAGCAGCTTAGGAGGGGGCAGCAATCAGCCCCAGCATTTT	CASSLGGGSNQPQHF
NA	TRBJ1-5	14	NA	TRBV28	TGTGCCAGCAGGCCGGCGGGAATCAATCAGCCCCAGCATTTT	CASRPAGINQPQHF
NA	TRBJ1-1	15	NA	TRBV6-1	TGTGCCAGCAGTGAAGTTATGTCTCTGAACACTGAAGCTTTCTTT	CASSEVMSLNTEAFF
NA	TRBJ1-1	14	NA	TRBV19	TGCGCCAGTAGTATAGGCCAAATGAACACTGAAGCTTTCTTT	CASSIGQMNTEAFF
NA	TRBJ1-2	14	NA	TRBV19	TGTGCCAGTAACACCGGACGAACCCTCTGGGCCTACACCTTC	CASNTGRTLWAYTF
TRBD1	TRBJ2-7	14	NA	TRBV19	TGTGCCAGTAGCACGGGGACAGGGCCCTACGAGCAGTACTTC	CASSTGTGPYEQYF